The rows below give T cell receptor beta chains drawn from one sample of a study of blood T cell repertoires in COVID-19. The method was immunoSEQ multiplex PCR; TCRdb's version includes in-frame clones alone and lacks a portion of them. The data contain almost 80,000 clones, 90% of them singletons. Sample: peripheral blood. These receptors all come from an elderly woman with acute or convalescent COVID-19. CDR3s include the opening cysteine and the closing phenylalanine or tryptophan. Fields, in order: V gene, clone size, D gene, J gene, CDR3 DNA, CDR3 protein. D genes are given only for firm matches. A clone size is listed for some rows: how often the clone was seen (once, few, many), or a class if it is expanded.

>TRBV5-1|-|-|TRBJ1-2
TGCGCCAGCAGCTTGGTGGTTGGGCTGGATGGCTACACCTTC
CASSLVVGLDGYTF
>TRBV6-6|-|-|TRBJ1-1
TGTGCCAGCCGGAGGGGCAGCCACACTGAAGCTTTCTTT
CASRRGSHTEAFF
>TRBV19|-|-|TRBJ1-5
TGTGCCAGTTCAGGACAACGCAATCAGCCCCAGCATTTT
CASSGQRNQPQHF
>TRBV6-6|-|-|TRBJ2-7
TGTGCCAGCAGTTATTCGCCGGGAGACTACGAGCAGTACTTC
CASSYSPGDYEQYF
>TRBV19|once|TRBD1|TRBJ1-5
TGTGCCAGTAGTAGGGACAGAAGGGAGCCCCAGCATTTT
CASSRDRREPQHF
>TRBV4-2|-|TRBD2|TRBJ2-1
TGTGCCAGCAGCCAAGATACTAGCGGGTTCTACAATGAGCAGTTCTTC
CASSQDTSGFYNEQFF
>TRBV28|once|TRBD1|TRBJ1-6
TGTGCCAGCAGTTTAAGACAGGGTAATTCACCCCTCCACTTT
CASSLRQGNSPLHF
>TRBV19|-|TRBD1|TRBJ2-1
TGTGCCATTGGGACAGGTCCAAATGAGCAGTTCTTC
CAIGTGPNEQFF
>TRBV28|-|-|TRBJ1-3
TGTGCCAGCACCCTGGCAGGGTCTAACTCTGGAAACACCATATATTTT
CASTLAGSNSGNTIYF
>TRBV10-3|-|TRBD2|TRBJ2-2
TGTGCCATCAGTGAATCTAGCGGGATCTCGGGCGGGGAGCTGTTTTTT
CAISESSGISGGELFF
>TRBV6-6|-|TRBD1|TRBJ1-6
TGTGCCAGCAGTCGACAGGGAAGCTCCTATAATTCACCCCTCCACTTT
CASSRQGSSYNSPLHF
>TRBV3-1/TRBV3-2|-|-|TRBJ2-3
TGTGCCAGCAGTCCTCTGACAGGTCCCTTCACAGATACGCAGTATTTT
CASSPLTGPFTDTQYF
>TRBV2|-|TRBD1|TRBJ1-1
TGTGCCAGCAGATACCGGGGACAGGGGGCCTTGAACACTGAAGCTTTCTTT
CASRYRGQGALNTEAFF
>TRBV27|-|TRBD1|TRBJ1-5
TGTGCCAGCAGTTTGTACAGGGGGCAGCCCCAGCATTTT
CASSLYRGQPQHF
>TRBV9|few|TRBD2|TRBJ2-6
TGTGCCAGCAGCGTACAGCGGGGGGGAGCTGGGGCCAACGTCCTGACTTTC
CASSVQRGGAGANVLTF
>TRBV11-2|-|-|TRBJ1-4
TGTGCCAGCAGCAATCGACAGACCGAAAAACTGTTTTTT
CASSNRQTEKLFF
>TRBV2|few|TRBD1|TRBJ1-4
TGTGCCAGCAGAGACAGGGTTGGGAGTGAAAAACTGTTTTTT
CASRDRVGSEKLFF
>TRBV13|-|-|TRBJ2-6
TGTGCCAGCAGCTTAGTACGCGACTCTGGGGCCAACGTCCTGACTTTC
CASSLVRDSGANVLTF
>TRBV7-9|-|TRBD1|TRBJ1-3
TGTGCCAGCAGCCCCACGGGACAGTTCTCTGGAAACACCATATATTTT
CASSPTGQFSGNTIYF
>TRBV6-5|-|TRBD1|TRBJ1-2
TGTGCCAGCAGAACAGGGGGGAAGGGCTATGGCTACACCTTC
CASRTGGKGYGYTF
>TRBV19|-|TRBD1|TRBJ1-4
TGTGCCACTGAGGATGGAGGGGGCAATGAAAAACTGTTTTTT
CATEDGGGNEKLFF
>TRBV10-3|-|TRBD1|TRBJ1-1
TGTGCCATCAGATCCGGGACAGAGAACACTGAAGCTTTCTTT
CAIRSGTENTEAFF
>TRBV18|-|-|TRBJ1-1
TGTGCCAGCTCACCAACCCGGGACACCACTGAAGCTTTCTTT
CASSPTRDTTEAFF
>TRBV6-5|-|-|TRBJ1-2
TGTGCCAGCATTTTACGAGACAGAAATTATGGCTACACCTTC
CASILRDRNYGYTF
>TRBV9|few|TRBD1|TRBJ1-2
TGTGCCAGCAGCGCGGGACAGGGGCCCGGGGGCTACACCTTC
CASSAGQGPGGYTF